This TCR beta chain appears in the sequencing data of a study of T cell responses to AZD1222 COVID-19 vaccine. Study-level results: Clonal diversity was possibly underestimated, and white British individuals and females predominated among donors. Receipt of two AZD1222 doses was followed by a rise in Spike-specific TCR breadth and depth. Unmutated variant regions are reportedly targeted by nearly half of spike-specific TCRs.

This clone was counted a single time. What it binds is not known. The assay was immunoSEQ multiplex PCR, and TCRdb's table has in-frame clones only and misses some. The sample lists about 97,000 clones, roughly 87% occurring once. In germline, CDR1 is ENHRY, CDR2 SYGVKD. CDR3 size: 14 residues. Losses at the gene ends were 5 bases for V and 4 bases for J; bases not matched to a gene: 4. This chain joins TRBV10-3 and TRBJ1-3; 8 nucleotides match TRBD1. The sequencing used peripheral blood, collected on day 0 of AZD1222 vaccination. The TCR comes from an adult in good health. The CDR3 is CAISQGAEGNTIYF. CDR3 bases: TGTGCCATCAGTCAGGGGGCGGAAGGAAACACCATATATTTT.